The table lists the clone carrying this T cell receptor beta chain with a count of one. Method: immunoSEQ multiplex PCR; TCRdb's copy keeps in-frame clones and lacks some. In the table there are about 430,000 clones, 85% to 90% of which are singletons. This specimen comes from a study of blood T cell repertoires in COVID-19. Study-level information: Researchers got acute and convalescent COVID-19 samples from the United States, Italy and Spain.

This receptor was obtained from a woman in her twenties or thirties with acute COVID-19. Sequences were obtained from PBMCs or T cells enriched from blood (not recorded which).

Written as DNA, the CDR3 is TGTGCCAGTAGTGACCGGGACAGGGGCGTTAACTATGGCTACACCTTC. Its protein product is CASSDRDRGVNYGYTF. The V gene is TRBV19, the J gene TRBJ1-2; TRBD1 agrees at 10 bases. This CDR3 has 16 amino acids. Germline loops: CDR1 LNHDA, CDR2 SQIVND (reference sequence). V shed 5 bases, J shed 1 base, and the junction held 7 bases outside the gene matches.